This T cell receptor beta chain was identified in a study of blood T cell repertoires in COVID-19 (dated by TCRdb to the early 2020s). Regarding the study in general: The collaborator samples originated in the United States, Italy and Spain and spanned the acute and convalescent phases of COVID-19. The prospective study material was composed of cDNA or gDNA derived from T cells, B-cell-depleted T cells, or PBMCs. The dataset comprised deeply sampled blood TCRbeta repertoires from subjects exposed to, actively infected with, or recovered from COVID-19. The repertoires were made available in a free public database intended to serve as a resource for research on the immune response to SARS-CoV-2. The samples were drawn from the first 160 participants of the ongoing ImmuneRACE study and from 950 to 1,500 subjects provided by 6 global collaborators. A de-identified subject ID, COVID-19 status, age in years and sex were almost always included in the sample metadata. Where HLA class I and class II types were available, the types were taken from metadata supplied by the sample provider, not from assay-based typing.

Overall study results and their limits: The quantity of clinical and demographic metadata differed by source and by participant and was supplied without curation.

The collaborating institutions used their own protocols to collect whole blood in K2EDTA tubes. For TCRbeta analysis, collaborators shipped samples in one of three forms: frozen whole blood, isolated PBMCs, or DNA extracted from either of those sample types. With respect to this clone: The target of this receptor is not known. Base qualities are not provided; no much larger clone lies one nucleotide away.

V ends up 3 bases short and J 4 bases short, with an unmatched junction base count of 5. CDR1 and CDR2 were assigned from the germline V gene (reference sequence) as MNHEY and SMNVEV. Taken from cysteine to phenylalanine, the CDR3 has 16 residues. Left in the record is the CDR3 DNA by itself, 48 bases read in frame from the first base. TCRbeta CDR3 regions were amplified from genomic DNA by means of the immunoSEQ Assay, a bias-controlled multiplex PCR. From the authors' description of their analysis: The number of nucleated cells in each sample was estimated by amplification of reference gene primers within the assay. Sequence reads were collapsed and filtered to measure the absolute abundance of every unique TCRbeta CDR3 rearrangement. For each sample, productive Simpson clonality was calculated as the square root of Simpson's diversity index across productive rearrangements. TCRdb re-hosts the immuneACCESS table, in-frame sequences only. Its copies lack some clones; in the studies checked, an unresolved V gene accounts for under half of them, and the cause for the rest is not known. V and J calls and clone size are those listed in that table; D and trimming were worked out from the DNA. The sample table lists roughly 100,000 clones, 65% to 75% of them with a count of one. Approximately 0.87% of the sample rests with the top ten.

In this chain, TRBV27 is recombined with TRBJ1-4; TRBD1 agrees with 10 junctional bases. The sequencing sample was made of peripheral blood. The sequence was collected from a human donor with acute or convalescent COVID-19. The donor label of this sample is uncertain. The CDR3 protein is CASSFGTGVGNEKLFF. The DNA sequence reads TGTGCCAGCAGTTTCGGGACAGGGGTCGGTAATGAAAAACTGTTTTTT. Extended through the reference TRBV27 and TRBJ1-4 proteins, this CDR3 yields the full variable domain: EAQVTQNPRYLITVTGKKLTVTCSQNMNHEYMSWYRQDPGLGLRQIYYSMNVEVTDKGDVPEGYKVSRKEKRNFPLILESPSPNQTSLYFCASSFGTGVGNEKLFFGSGTQLSVL.